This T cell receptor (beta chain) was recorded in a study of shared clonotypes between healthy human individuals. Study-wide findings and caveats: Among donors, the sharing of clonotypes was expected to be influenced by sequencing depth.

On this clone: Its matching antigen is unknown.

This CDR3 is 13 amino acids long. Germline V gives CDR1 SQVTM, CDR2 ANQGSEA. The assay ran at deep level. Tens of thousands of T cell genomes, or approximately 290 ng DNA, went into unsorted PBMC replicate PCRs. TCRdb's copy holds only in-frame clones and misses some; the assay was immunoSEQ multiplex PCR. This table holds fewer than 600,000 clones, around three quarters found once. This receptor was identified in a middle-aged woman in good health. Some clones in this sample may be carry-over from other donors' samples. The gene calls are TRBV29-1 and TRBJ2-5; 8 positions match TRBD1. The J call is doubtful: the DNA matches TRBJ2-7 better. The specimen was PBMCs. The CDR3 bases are TGCAGCGTTACGGACAGGGAAACCTACGAGCAGTACTTC. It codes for CSVTDRETYEQYF.